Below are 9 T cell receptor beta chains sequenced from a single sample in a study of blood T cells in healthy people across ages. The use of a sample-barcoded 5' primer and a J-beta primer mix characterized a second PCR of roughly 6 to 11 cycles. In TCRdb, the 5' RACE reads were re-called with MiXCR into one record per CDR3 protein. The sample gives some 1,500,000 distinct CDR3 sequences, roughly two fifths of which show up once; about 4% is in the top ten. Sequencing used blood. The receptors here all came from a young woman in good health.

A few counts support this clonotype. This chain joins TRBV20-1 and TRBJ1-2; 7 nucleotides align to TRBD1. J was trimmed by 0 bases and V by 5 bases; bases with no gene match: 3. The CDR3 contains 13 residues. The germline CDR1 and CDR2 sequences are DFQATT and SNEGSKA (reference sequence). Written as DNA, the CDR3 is TGCAGTGCTGTGACAGGGACTAACTATGGCTACACCTTC. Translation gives CSAVTGTNYGYTF.

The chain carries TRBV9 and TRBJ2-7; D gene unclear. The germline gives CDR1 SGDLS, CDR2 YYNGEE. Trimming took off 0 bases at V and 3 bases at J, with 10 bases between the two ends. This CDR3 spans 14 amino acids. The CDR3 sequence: CASSVGIGIYEQYF. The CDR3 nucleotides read TGTGCCAGCAGCGTAGGAATCGGAATCTACGAGCAGTACTTC.

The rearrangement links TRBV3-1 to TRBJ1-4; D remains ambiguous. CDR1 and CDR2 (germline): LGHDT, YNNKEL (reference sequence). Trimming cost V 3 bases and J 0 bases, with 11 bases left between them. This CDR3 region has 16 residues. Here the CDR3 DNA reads TGTGCCAGCAGCCACGGCCCGACATCAACTAATGAAAAACTGTTTTTT. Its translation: CASSHGPTSTNEKLFF.

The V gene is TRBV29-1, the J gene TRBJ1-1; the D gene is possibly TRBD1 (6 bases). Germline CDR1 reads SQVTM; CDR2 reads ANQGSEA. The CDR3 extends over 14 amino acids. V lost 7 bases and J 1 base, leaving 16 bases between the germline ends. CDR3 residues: CSGIQGHPNTEAFF. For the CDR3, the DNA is TGCAGCGGTATACAGGGACATCCGAACACTGAAGCTTTCTTT.

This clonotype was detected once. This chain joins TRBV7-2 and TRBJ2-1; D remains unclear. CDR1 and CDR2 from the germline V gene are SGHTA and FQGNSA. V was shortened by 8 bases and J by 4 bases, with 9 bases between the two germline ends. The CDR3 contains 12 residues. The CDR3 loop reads CASQDQYNEQFF. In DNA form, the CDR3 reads TGTGCCAGCCAGGACCAGTACAATGAGCAGTTCTTC.

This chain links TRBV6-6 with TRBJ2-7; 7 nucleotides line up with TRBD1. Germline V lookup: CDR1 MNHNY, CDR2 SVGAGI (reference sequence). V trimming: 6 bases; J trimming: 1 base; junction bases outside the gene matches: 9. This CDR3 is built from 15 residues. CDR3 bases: TGTGCCAGCAGAGGACAGGCCATGAGGTCCTACGAGCAGTACTTC. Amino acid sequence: CASRGQAMRSYEQYF.

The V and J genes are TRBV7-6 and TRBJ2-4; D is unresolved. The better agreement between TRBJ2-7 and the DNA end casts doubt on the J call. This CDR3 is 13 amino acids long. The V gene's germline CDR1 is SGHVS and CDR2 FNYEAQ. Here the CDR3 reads CASSLVMDYEQYF. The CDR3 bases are TGTGCCAGCAGCTTAGTAATGGACTACGAGCAGTACTTC.

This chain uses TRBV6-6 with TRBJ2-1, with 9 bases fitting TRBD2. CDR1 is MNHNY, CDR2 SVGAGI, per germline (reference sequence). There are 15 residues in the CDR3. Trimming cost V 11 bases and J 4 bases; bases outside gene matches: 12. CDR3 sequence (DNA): TGTGCCGCGAAAGGAACTCTAGCGGGGTACAATGAGCAGTTCTTC. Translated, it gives CAAKGTLAGYNEQFF.

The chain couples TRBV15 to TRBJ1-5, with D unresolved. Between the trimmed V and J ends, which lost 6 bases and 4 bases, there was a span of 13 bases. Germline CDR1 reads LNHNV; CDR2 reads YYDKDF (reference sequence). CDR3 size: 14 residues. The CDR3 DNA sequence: TGTGCCACCAGTTTAGGGTTCGGAAATCAGCCCCAGCATTTT. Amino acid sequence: CATSLGFGNQPQHF.